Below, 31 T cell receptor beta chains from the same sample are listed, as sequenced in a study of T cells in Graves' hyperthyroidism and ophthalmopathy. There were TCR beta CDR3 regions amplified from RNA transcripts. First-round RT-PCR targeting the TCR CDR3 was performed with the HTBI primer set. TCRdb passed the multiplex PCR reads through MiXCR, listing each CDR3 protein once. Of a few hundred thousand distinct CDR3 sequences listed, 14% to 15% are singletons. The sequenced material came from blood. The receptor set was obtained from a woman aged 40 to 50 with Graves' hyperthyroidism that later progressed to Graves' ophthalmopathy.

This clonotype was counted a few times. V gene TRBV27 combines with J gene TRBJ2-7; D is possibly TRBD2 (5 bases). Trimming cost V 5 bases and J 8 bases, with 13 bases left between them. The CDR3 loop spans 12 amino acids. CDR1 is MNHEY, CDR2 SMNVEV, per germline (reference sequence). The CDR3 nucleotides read TGTGCCAGCAGTCCCTCCGGGAAGCAGCAGTACTTC. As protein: CASSPSGKQQYF.

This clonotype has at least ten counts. CDR3 loop: CASRLAGGGNEQFF. As DNA, the CDR3 is TGTGCCAGCAGACTAGCGGGAGGTGGAAATGAGCAGTTCTTC. The chain recombines TRBV6-1 with TRBJ2-1; 12 bases are a match to TRBD2. The germline gives CDR1 MNHNS, CDR2 SASEGT. The V segment lost 6 bases and the J segment 7 bases; nucleotides outside the gene matches: 4. The CDR3 has 14 amino acids.

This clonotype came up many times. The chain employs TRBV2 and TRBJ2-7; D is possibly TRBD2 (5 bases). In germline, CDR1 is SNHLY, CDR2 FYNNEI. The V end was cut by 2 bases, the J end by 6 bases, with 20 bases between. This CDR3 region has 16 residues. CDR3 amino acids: CASSEIAGPSSLEQYF. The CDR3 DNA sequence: TGTGCCAGCAGTGAAATCGCGGGCCCTTCCTCCCTCGAGCAGTACTTC.

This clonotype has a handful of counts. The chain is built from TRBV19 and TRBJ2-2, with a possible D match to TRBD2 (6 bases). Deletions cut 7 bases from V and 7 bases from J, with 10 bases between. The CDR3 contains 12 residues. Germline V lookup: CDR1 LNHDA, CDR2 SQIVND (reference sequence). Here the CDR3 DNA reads TGTGCCAGTACGGGGGTTGGCGGGGAGCTGTTTTTT. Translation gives CASTGVGGELFF.

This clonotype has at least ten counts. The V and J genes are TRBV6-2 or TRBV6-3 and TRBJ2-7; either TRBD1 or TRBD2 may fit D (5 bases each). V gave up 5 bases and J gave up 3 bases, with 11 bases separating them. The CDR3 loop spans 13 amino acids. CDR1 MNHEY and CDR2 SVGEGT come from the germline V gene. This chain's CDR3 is CASSGDGLYEQYF. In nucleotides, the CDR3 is TGTGCCAGCAGTGGGGACGGACTCTACGAGCAGTACTTC.

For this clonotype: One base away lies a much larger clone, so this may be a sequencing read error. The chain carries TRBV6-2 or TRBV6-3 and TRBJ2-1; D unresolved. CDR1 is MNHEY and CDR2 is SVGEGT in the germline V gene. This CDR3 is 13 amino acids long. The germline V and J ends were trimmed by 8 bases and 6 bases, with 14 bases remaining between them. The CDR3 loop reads CASGVPYSNEQFF. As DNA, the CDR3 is TGTGCCAGCGGTGTACCGTACAGCAATGAGCAGTTCTTC.

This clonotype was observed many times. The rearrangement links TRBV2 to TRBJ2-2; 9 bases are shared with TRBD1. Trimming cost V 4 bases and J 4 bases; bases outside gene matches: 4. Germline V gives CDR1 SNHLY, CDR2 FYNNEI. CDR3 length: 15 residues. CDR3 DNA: TGTGCCAGCAGTGCGGACAGGGGACGCACCGGGGAGCTGTTTTTT. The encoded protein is CASSADRGRTGELFF.

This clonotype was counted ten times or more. The CDR3 nucleotides read TGTGCCAGCGGCAGGACAGGGGACATGGAGCTGTTTTTT. This encodes CASGRTGDMELFF. V is TRBV28 and J is TRBJ2-2; 9 nucleotides agree with TRBD1. CDR1 and CDR2 from the germline V gene are MDHEN and SYDVKM. V shed 8 bases and J 10 bases; nucleotides not matched to a gene: 8. This CDR3 has 13 amino acids.

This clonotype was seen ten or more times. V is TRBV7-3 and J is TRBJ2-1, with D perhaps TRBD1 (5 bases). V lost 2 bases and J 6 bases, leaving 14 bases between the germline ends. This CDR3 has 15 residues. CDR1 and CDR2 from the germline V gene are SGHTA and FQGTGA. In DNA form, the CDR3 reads TGTGCCAGCAGCTTACTCACAGGCGTGAGCAATGAGCAGTTCTTC. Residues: CASSLLTGVSNEQFF.

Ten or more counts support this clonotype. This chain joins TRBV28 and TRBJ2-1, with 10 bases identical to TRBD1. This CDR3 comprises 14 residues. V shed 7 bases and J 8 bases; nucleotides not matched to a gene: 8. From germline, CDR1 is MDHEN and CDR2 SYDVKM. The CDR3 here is CASTPGQGSDEQFF. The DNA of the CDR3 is TGTGCCAGCACCCCGGGACAGGGGAGCGATGAGCAGTTCTTC.

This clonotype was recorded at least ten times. The CDR3 loop reads CASGDRVGEQYF. CDR3 DNA: TGTGCCAGCGGGGACAGGGTCGGCGAGCAGTACTTC. V usage is TRBV6-2 or TRBV6-3 and J usage is TRBJ2-7; 9 positions match TRBD1. With 8 bases clipped from V and 6 bases from J, the junction kept 5 bases outside the gene matches. The germline gives CDR1 MNHEY, CDR2 SVGEGT. This CDR3 has 12 residues.

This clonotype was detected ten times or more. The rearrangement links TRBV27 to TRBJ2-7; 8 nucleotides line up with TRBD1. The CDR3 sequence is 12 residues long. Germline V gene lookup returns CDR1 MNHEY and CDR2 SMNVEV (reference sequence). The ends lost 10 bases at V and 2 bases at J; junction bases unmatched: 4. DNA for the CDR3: TGTGCCACCTCAGGGGGCCCCTACGAGCAGTACTTC. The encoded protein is CATSGGPYEQYF.

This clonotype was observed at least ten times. CDR3 coding DNA: TGCGCCAGCCGGACCCGGGACTCCGCCAACCAAGAGACCCAGTACTTC. Protein sequence: CASRTRDSANQETQYF. The genes are TRBV10-1 and TRBJ2-5; TRBD2 might be the D (6 bases). Per the germline V gene, CDR1 is WNHNN and CDR2 is SYGVQD (reference sequence). CDR3 length equals 16 residues. Trimming removed 8 bases from V and 0 bases from J, with 19 bases in between.

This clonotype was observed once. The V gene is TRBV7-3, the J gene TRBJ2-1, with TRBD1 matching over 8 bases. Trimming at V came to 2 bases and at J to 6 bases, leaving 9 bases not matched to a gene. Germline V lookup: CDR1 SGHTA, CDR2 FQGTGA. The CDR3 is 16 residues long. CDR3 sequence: CASSLPGTGGPNEQFF. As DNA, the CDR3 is TGTGCCAGCAGCTTACCCGGGACAGGAGGCCCCAATGAGCAGTTCTTC.

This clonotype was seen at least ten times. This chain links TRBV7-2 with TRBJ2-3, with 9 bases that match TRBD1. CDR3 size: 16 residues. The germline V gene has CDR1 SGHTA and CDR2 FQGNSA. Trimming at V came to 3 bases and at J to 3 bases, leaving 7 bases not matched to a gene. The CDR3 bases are TGTGCCAGCAGCTTCGTAGGACAGGGGCTGACAGATACGCAGTATTTT. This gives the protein CASSFVGQGLTDTQYF.

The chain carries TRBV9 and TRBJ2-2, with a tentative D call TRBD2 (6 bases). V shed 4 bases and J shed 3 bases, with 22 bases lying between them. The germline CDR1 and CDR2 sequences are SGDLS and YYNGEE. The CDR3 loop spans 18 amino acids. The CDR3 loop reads CASSPLGSGQVDTGELFF. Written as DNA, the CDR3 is TGTGCCAGCAGCCCCCTCGGAAGCGGGCAGGTTGACACCGGGGAGCTGTTTTTT. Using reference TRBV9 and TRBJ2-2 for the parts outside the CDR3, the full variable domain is DSGVTQTPKHLITATGQRVTLRCSPRSGDLSVYWYQQSLDQGLQFLIQYYNGEERAKGNILERFSAQQFPDLHSELNLSSLELGDSALYFCASSPLGSGQVDTGELFFGEGSRLTVL.

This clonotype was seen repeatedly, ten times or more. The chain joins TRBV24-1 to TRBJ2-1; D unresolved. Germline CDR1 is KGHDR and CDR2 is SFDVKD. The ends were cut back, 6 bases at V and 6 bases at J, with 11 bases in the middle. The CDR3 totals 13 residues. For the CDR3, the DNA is TGTGCCACCAGTCCAAAGCACCGCAATGAGCAGTTCTTC. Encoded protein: CATSPKHRNEQFF.

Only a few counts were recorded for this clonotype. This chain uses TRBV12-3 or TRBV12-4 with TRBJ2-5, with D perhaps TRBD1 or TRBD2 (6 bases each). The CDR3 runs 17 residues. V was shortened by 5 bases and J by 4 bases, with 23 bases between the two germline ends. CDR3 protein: CASSGGLTTGSGETQYF. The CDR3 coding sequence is TGTGCCAGCAGTGGGGGGCTTACGACAGGATCTGGAGAGACCCAGTACTTC.

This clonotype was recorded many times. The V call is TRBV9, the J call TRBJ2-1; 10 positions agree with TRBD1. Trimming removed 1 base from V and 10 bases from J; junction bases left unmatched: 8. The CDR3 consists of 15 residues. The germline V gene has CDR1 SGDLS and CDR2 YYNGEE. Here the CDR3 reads CASSVTGTGAGEQFF. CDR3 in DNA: TGTGCCAGCAGCGTAACCGGGACAGGGGCTGGCGAGCAGTTCTTC.

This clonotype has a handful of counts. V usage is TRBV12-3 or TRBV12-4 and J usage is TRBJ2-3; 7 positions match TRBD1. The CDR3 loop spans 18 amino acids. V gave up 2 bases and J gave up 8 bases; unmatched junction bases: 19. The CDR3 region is CASSLRWDSLLEPGTQYF. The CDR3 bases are TGTGCCAGCAGTTTACGCTGGGACAGCCTCCTAGAACCAGGTACGCAGTATTTT.

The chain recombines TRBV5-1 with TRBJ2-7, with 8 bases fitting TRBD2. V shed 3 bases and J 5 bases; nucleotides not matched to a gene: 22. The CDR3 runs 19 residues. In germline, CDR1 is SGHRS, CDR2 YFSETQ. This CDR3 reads CASSSGVSQGLGFVDEQYF. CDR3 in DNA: TGCGCCAGCAGCTCGGGGGTTTCTCAGGGACTAGGGTTTGTGGACGAGCAGTACTTC.

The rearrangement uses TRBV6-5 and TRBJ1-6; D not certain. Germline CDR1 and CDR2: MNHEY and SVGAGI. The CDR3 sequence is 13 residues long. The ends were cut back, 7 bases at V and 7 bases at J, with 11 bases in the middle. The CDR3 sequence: CASNLDGNSPLHF. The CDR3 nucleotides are TGTGCCAGCAATTTGGACGGGAATTCACCCCTCCACTTT.

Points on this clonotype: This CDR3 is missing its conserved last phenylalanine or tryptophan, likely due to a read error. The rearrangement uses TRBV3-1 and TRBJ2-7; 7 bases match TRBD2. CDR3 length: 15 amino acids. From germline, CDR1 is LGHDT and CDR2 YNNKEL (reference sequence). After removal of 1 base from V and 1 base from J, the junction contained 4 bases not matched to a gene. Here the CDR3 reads CASSQVSGHSYEQYI. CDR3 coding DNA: TGTGCCAGCAGCCAAGTTAGCGGGCATTCCTACGAGCAGTACATC.

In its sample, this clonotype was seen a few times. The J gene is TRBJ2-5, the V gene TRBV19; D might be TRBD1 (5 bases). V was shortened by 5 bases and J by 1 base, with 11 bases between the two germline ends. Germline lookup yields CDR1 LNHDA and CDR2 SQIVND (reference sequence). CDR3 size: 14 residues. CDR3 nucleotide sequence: TGTGCCAGTAGTTCCACAGACAGCCAAGAGACCCAGTACTTC. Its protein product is CASSSTDSQETQYF.

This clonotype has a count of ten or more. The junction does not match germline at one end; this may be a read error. The chain's CDR3 is CASSVASGRAGETQYF. The CDR3 DNA sequence: TGTGCCAGCAGTGTAGCCAGCGGGAGGGCCGGAGAGACCCAGTACTTC. The chain uses TRBV12-3 or TRBV12-4 and TRBJ2-5, with 10 bases aligning to TRBD2. This CDR3 has 16 amino acids.

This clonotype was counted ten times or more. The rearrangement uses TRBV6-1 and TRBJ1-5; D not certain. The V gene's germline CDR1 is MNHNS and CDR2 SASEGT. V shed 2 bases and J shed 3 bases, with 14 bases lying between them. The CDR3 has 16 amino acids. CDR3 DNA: TGTGCCAGCAGTGAATGGGCAGGCGCGGCCAATCAGCCCCAGCATTTT. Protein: CASSEWAGAANQPQHF.

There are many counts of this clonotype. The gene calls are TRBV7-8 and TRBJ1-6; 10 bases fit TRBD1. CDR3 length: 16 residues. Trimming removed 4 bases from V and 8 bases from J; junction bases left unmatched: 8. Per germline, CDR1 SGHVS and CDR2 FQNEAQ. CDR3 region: CASSYPRQGAYSPLHF. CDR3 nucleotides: TGTGCCAGCAGCTATCCGAGACAGGGGGCTTATTCACCCCTCCACTTT.

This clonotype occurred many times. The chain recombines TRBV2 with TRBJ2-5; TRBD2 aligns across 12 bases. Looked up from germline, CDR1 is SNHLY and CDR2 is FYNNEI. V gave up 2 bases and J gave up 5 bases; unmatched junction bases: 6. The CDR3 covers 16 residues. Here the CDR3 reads CASSEPRLAGVETQYF. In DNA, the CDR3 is TGTGCCAGCAGTGAACCACGACTAGCGGGAGTGGAGACCCAGTACTTC.

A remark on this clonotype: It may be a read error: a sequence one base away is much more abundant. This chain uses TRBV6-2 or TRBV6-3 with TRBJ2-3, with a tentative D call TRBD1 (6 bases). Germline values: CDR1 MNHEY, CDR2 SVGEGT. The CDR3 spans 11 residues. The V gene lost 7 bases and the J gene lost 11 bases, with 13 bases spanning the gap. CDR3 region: CASTQGSMQYF. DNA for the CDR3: TGTGCCAGCACCCAGGGGTCTATGCAGTATTTT.

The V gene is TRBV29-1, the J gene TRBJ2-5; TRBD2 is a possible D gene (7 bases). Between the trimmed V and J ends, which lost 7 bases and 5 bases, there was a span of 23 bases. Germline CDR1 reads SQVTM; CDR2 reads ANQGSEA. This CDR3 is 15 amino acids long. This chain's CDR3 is CSGEGGAQDQETQYF. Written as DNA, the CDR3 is TGCAGCGGGGAAGGGGGGGCCCAAGATCAGGAGACCCAGTACTTC. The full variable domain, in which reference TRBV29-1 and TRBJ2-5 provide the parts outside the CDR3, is SAVISQKPSRDICQRGTSLTIQCQVDSQVTMMFWYRQQPGQSLTLIATANQGSEATYESGFVIDKFPISRPNLTFSTLTVSNMSPEDSSIYLCSGEGGAQDQETQYFGPGTRLLVL.

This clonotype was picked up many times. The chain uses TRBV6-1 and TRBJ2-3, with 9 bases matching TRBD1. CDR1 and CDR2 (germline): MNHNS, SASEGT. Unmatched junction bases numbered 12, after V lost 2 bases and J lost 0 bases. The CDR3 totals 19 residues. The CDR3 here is CASSESRDRVVRSTDTQYF. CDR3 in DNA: TGTGCCAGCAGTGAAAGCCGGGACAGGGTCGTCCGTAGCACAGATACGCAGTATTTT.